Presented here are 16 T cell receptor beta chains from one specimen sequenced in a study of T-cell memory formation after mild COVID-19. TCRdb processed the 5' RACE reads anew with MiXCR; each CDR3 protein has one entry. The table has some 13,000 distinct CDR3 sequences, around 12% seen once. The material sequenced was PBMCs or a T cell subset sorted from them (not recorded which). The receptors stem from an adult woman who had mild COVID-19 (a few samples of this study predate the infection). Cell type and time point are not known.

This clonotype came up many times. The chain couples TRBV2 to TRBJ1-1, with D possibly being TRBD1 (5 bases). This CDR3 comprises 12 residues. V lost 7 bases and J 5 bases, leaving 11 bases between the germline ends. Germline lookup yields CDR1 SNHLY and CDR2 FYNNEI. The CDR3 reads CASIIWGTEAFF. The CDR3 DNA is TGTGCCAGCATCATTTGGGGGACTGAAGCTTTCTTT.

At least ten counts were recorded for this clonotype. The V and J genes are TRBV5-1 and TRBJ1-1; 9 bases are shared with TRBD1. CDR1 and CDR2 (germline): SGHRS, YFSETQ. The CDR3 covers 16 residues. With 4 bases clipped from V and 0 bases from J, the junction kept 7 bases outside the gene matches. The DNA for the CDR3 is TGCGCCAGCAGCCCCGGGACAGGGTCCATGAACACTGAAGCTTTCTTT. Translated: CASSPGTGSMNTEAFF.

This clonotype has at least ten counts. The CDR3 spells CASSQLSGGSYNEQFF. The CDR3, as DNA: TGTGCCAGCAGCCAACTCTCCGGGGGCTCCTACAATGAGCAGTTCTTC. The chain couples TRBV7-9 to TRBJ2-1, with a possible D match to TRBD2 (6 bases). The ends were cut back, 5 bases at V and 0 bases at J, with 14 bases in the middle. CDR3 length equals 16 residues. Per the germline V gene, CDR1 is SEHNR and CDR2 is FQNEAQ (reference sequence). Complete variable domain (other parts from reference TRBV7-9 and TRBJ2-1): DTGVSQNPRHKITKRGQNVTFRCDPISEHNRLYWYRQTLGQGPEFLTYFQNEAQLEKSRLLSDRFSAERPKGSFSTLEIQRTEQGDSAMYLCASSQLSGGSYNEQFFGPGTRLTVL.

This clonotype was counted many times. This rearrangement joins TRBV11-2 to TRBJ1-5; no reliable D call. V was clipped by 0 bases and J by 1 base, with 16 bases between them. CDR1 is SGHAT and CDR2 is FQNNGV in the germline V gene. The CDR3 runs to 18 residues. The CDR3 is CASSLDPLSGHSNQPQHF. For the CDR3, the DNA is TGTGCCAGCAGCTTAGATCCTCTCTCGGGTCACAGCAATCAGCCCCAGCATTTT.

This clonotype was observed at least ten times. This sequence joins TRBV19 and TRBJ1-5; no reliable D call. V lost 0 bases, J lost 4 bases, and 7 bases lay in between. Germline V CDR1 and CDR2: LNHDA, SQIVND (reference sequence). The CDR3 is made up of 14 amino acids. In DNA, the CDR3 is TGTGCCAGTAGTATAGAACAGCCGAATCAGCCCCAGCATTTT. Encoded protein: CASSIEQPNQPQHF.

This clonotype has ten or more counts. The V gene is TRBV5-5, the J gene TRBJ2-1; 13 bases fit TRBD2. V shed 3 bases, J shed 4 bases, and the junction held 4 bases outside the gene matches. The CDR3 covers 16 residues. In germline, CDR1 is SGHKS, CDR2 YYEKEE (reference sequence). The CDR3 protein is CASSWGLAGTYNEQFF. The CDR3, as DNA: TGTGCCAGCAGCTGGGGACTAGCGGGAACATACAATGAGCAGTTCTTC.

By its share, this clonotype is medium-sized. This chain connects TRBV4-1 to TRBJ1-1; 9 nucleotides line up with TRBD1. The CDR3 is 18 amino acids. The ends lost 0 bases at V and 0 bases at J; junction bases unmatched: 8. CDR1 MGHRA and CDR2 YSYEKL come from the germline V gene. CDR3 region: CASSQDGQGNWMNTEAFF. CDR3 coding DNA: TGCGCCAGCAGCCAAGATGGACAGGGGAATTGGATGAACACTGAAGCTTTCTTT.

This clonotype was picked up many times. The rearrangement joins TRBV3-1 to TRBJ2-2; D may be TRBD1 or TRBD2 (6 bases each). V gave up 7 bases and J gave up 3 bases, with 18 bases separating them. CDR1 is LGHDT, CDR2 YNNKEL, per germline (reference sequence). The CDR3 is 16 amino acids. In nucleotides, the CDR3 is TGTGCCAGCACCCCTGCCGGGGGCCCTGACACCGGGGAGCTGTTTTTT. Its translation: CASTPAGGPDTGELFF.

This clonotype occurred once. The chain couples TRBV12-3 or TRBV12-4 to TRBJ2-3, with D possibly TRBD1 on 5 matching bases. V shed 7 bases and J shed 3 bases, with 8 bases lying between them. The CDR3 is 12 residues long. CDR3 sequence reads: CASTHRTDTQYF. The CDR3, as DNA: TGTGCCAGCACCCACAGGACAGATACGCAGTATTTT.

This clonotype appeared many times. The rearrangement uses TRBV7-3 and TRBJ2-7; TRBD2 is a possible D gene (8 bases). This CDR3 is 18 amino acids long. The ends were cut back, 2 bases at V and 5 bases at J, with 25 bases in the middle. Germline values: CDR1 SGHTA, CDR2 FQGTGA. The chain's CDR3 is CASSLRGTAGTRAHEQYF. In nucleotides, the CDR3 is TGTGCCAGCAGCTTACGAGGGACAGCCGGGACTAGAGCCCACGAGCAGTACTTC.

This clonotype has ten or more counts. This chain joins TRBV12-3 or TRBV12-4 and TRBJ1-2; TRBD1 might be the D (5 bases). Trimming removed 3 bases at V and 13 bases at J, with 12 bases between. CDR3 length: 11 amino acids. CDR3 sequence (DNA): TGTGCCAGCAGTTTTAAAGGGGCCGGCACCTTC. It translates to CASSFKGAGTF.

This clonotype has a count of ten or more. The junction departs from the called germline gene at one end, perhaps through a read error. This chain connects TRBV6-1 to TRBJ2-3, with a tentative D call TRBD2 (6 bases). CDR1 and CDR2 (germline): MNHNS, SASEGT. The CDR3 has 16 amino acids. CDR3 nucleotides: TGTGCCAGCAGGGAAGGGAGGATGTCACGATCAGATACGCAGTATTTT. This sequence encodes CASREGRMSRSDTQYF.

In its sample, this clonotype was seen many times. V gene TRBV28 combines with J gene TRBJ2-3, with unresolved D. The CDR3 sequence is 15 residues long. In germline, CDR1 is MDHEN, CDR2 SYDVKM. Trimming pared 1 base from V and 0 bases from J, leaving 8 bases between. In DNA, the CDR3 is TGTGCCAGCAGTTTATTCGGCAGTAGCACAGATACGCAGTATTTT. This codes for CASSLFGSSTDTQYF.

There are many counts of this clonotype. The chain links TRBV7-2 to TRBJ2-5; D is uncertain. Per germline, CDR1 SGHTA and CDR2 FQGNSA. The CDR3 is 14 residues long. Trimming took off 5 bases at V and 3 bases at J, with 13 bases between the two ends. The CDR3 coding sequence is TGTGCCAGCAGCCACTTTAAGCTGGAAGAGACCCAGTACTTC. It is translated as CASSHFKLEETQYF.

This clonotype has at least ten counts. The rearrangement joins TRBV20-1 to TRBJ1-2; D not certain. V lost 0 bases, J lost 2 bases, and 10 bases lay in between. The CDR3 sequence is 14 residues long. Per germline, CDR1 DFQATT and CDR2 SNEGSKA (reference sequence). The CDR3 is CSARDHLGNYGYTF. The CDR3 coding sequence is TGCAGTGCTAGAGATCACCTGGGGAACTATGGCTACACCTTC.

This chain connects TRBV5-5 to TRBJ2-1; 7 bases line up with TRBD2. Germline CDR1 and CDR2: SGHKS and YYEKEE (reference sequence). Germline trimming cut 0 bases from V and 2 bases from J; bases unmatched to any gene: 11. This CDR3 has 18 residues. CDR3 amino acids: CASSLGRLTSVAYNEQFF. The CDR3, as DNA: TGTGCCAGCAGCTTGGGACGCCTCACTAGCGTAGCCTACAATGAGCAGTTCTTC.